This TCR beta chain was observed in a study of shared clonotypes between healthy human individuals. The repertoire was sequenced with immunoSEQ multiplex PCR; TCRdb's copy has only in-frame clones and lacks some. The table records approximately 2,200,000 clones, more than 85% of them present only once. The germline V gene encodes CDR1 MNHEY and CDR2 SMNVEV (reference sequence). This CDR3 spans 15 amino acids. V shed 3 bases and J shed 0 bases, with 10 bases lying between them. Naive CD8 cells, CD45RO-negative and positively selected for CCR7, excluded terminally differentiated effector memory CD45RA+ cells.

The TCR was taken from a man younger than 35 in good health. Some clones in this sample may be carry-over from other donors' samples. The rearrangement links TRBV27 to TRBJ2-3, with a weak D call TRBD2 (6 bases). The source material was naive CD8+ T cells from PBMCs. This CDR3 is CASSLWGVSTDTQYF. CDR3 bases: TGTGCCAGCAGTTTGTGGGGGGTTAGCACAGATACGCAGTATTTT.